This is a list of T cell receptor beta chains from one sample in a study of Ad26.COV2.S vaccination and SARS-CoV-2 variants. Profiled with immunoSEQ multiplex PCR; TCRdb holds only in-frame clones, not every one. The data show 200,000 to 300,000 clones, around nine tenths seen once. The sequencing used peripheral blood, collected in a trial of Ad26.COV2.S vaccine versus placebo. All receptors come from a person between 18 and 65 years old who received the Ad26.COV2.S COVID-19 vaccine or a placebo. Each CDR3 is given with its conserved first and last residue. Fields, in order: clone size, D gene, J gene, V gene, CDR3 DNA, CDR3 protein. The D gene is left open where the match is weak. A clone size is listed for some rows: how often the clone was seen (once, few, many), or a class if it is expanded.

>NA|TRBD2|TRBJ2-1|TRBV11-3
TGTGCCAGCAGCTTCACTAGCGGGGGCTTCAATGAGCAGTTCTTC
CASSFTSGGFNEQFF
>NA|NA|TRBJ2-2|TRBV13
TGTGCCAGCAGCTCCCTCTTTCTGACCGGGGAGCTGTTTTTT
CASSSLFLTGELFF
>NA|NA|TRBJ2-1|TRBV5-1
TGCGCCAGCAGCTTGCTCGAGGGAGCATCCTACAATGAGCAGTTCTTC
CASSLLEGASYNEQFF
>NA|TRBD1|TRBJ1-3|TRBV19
TGTGCCAGTAGAAACCAGGGGGCTGGAAACACCATATATTTT
CASRNQGAGNTIYF
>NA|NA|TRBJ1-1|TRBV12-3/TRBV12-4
TGTGCCAGCACCCGGGCCGGGGACACTGAAGCTTTCTTT
CASTRAGDTEAFF
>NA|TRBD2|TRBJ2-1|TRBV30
TGTGCCTGGAGAATCAGCGGGGGGGCCTACAATGAGCAGTTCTTC
CAWRISGGAYNEQFF
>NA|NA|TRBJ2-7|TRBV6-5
TGTGCCAGCCGCCTCCGAGGAGGGGTGTCATACGAGCAGTACTTC
CASRLRGGVSYEQYF
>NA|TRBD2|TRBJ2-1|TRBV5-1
TGCGCCAGCAGCCTACAGCAACAGAGACTAGCGGGGGGAAGCAATGAGCAGTTCTTC
CASSLQQQRLAGGSNEQFF
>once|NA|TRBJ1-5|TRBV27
TGTGCCAGCAGTTTTCGGGTCGGGAGCAATCAGCCCCAGCATTTT
CASSFRVGSNQPQHF
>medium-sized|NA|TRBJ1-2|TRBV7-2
TGTGCCAGCAGTATATCTCAGGGGATCTATGGCTACACCTTC
CASSISQGIYGYTF
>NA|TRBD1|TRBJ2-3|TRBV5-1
TGCGCCAGCAGCTTGGCGCCGACAGGGCGCACAGATACGCAGTATTTT
CASSLAPTGRTDTQYF
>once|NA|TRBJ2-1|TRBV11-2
TGTGCCAGCAGCCTCACTGGACCCTACAATGAGCAGTTCTTC
CASSLTGPYNEQFF
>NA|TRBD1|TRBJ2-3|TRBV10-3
TGTGCCCTAGGCCAGGGGGATTATACGAACCCGGCGCAGTATTTT
CALGQGDYTNPAQYF
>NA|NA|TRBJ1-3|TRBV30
TGTGCCTGTCTGAGTAGAGACACCATATATTTT
CACLSRDTIYF
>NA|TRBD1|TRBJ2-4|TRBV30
TGTGCCTGGAAGAGACAGGGTGGCAAAAACATTCAGTACTTC
CAWKRQGGKNIQYF
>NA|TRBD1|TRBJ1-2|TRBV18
TGTGCCAGCTCACCCGGGACAGACGGCTACACCTTC
CASSPGTDGYTF
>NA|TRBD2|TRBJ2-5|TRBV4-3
TGCGCCAGCAGCCAAGACGTTCGGGGGGGCTACGTGACCCAGTACTTC
CASSQDVRGGYVTQYF
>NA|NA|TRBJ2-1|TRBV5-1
TGCGCCAGCAGCCGCTCGGGCTCCTACAATGAGCAGTTCTTC
CASSRSGSYNEQFF
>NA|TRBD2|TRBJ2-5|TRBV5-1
TGCGCCAGCAGCTTGGGAACGGGGGGGCAAGAGACCCAGTACTTC
CASSLGTGGQETQYF
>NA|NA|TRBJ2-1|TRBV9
TGTGCCAGCAGCGTAGTGGGAGCTAGCTACAATGAGCAGTTCTTC
CASSVVGASYNEQFF
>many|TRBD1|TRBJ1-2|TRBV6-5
TGTGCCAGCAAAGAACGAGGGGGCGGTGGCTACACCTTC
CASKERGGGGYTF
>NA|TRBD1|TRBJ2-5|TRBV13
TGTGCCAGCAGCCGCAACCCCAGGGGGCTGGAGACCCAGTACTTC
CASSRNPRGLETQYF
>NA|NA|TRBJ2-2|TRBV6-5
TGTGCCAGCTGCCGGGCGGGGTACGGGGAGCTGTTTTTT
CASCRAGYGELFF
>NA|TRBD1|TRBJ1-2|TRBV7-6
TGTGCCAGCAGCCCCTCCCGACAGGGGGCTTACTATGGCTACACCTTC
CASSPSRQGAYYGYTF
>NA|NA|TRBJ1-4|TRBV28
TGTGCCAGCAGCCGAGCCCGTAATGAAAAACTGTTTTTT
CASSRARNEKLFF
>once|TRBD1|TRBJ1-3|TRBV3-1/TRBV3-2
TGTGCCAGCAGCCTCTACGGGACAGGGGGAAACACCATATATTTT
CASSLYGTGGNTIYF
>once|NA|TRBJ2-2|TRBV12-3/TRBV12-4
TGTGCCAGCAGTTTCAGGGGCACCGGGGAGCTGTTTTTT
CASSFRGTGELFF
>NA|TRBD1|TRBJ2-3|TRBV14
TGTGCCAGCAGCCAAGATCAGGGGGTAGATACGCAGTATTTT
CASSQDQGVDTQYF
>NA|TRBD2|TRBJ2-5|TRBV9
TGTGCCAGCAGCGCGCACGGGACTACCAAAGAGACCCAGTACTTC
CASSAHGTTKETQYF
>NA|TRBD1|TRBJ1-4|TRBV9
TGTGCCAGCAGCGTAGAACAGGGGCCCGAAAAACTGTTTTTT
CASSVEQGPEKLFF
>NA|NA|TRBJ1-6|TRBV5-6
TGTGCCAGCAGCTTCGGGAGCTCCTATAATTCACCCCTCCACTTT
CASSFGSSYNSPLHF
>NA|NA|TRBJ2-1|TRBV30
TGTGCCCTGGGCGGACGACCTCCCCTCTCCTACAATGAGCAGTTCTTC
CALGGRPPLSYNEQFF
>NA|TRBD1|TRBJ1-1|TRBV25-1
TGTGCCAGCAGCGTCAGGGGGCTCGGCACTGAAGCTTTCTTT
CASSVRGLGTEAFF
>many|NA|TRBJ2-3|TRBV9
TGTGCCAGCAGCGTGACCCCTAGCCCAAGCACAGATACGCAGTATTTT
CASSVTPSPSTDTQYF
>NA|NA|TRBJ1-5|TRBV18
TGTGCCAGCTCCGACCTCACAAGACTAGCGGGCAATCAGCCCCAGCATTTT
CASSDLTRLAGNQPQHF
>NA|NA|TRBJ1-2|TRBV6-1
TGTGCCAGCAGTGAAGCAAGGGACATGGTAGGCTACACCTTC
CASSEARDMVGYTF
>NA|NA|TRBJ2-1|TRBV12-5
TGTGCTAGTGGTCTGGCGGGCGGCAATGAGCAGTTCTTC
CASGLAGGNEQFF
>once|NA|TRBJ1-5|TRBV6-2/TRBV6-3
TGTGCCAGCAGTTACGTGGGCAGGAGTAGCAATCAGCCCCAGCATTTT
CASSYVGRSSNQPQHF
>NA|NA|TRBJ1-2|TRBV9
TGTGCCAGCAGCGTAGGGTCGGGGGCCAAAACTGGCTACACCTTC
CASSVGSGAKTGYTF
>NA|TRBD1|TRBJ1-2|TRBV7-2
TGTGCCAGCAGTGCAGGGGGCGACTATGGCTACACCTTC
CASSAGGDYGYTF
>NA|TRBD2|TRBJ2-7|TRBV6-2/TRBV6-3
TGTGCCAGCAGGCCTCGACTAGCGGGGGACTACGAGCAGTACTTC
CASRPRLAGDYEQYF
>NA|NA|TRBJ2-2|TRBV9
TGTGCCAGCAGCGTAGTAGCTGGGAGACAGGTTCCGACCGGGGAGCTGTTTTTT
CASSVVAGRQVPTGELFF
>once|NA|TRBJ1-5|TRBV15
TGTGCCACCAGAGACAGACTAAATCAGCCCCAGCATTTT
CATRDRLNQPQHF
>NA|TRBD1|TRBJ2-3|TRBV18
TGTGCCAGCTCACCCTCCTCAGGGGGAACAGATACGCAGTATTTT
CASSPSSGGTDTQYF
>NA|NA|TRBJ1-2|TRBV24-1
TGTGCCACCGAAGGGTTGGCTCCCTCTGGCTATGGCTACACCTTC
CATEGLAPSGYGYTF
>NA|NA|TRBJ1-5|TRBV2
TGTGCCAGCAGTGATGAGGGCCATAGCAATCAGCCCCAGCATTTT
CASSDEGHSNQPQHF
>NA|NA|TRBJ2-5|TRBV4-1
TGCGCCAGCAGCCAAGATACGGGGCAAGAGACCCAGTACTTC
CASSQDTGQETQYF
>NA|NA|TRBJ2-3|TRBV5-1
TGCGCCAGCAGCATTCAGGGATTGTTGGGCACAGATACGCAGTATTTT
CASSIQGLLGTDTQYF
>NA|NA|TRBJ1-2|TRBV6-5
TGTGCCAGCAGTTACTCAAGGGGGGATGGCTACACCTTC
CASSYSRGDGYTF
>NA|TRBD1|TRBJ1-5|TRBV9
TGTGCCAGCAGCGTAGGGGCAGGGGGGAACAATCAGCCCCAGCATTTT
CASSVGAGGNNQPQHF
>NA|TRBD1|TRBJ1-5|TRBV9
TGTGCCAGCAGCGTAGGGACAGGCGGTCAGCCCCAGCATTTT
CASSVGTGGQPQHF
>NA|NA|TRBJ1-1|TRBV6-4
TGTGCCAGCAAACAACTACCACATGAGAACACTGAAGCTTTCTTT
CASKQLPHENTEAFF
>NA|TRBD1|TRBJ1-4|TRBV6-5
TGTGCCAGCAGTTACCGACAGGGGGCTGGAGAAAAACTGTTTTTT
CASSYRQGAGEKLFF
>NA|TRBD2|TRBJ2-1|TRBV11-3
TGTGCCAGCAGCTTAGGGTCGGCGGGGGTTACCTACAATGAGCAGTTCTTC
CASSLGSAGVTYNEQFF
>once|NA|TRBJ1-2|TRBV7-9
TGTGCCAGCAGCTTGCCCGGGACGGTATCCGGGGGCTACACCTTC
CASSLPGTVSGGYTF